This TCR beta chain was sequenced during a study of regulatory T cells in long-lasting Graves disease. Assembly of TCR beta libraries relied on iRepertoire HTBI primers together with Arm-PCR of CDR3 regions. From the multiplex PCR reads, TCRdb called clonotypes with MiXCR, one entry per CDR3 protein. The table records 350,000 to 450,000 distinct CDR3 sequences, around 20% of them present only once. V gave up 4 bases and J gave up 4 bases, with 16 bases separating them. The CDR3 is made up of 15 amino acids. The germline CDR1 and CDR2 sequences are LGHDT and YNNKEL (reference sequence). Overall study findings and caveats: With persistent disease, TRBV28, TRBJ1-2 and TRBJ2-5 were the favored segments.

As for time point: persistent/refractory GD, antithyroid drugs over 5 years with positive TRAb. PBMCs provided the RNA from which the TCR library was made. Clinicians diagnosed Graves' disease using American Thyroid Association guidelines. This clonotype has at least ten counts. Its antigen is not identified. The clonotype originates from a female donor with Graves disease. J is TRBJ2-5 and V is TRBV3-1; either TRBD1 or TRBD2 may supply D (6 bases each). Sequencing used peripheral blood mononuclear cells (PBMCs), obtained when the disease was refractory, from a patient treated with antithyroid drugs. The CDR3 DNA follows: TGTGCCAGCAGCCTCAAGAGGGGGGTCTCAGAGACCCAGTACTTC. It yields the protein CASSLKRGVSETQYF.